One and the same sample provided the 10 T cell receptor beta chains below, sequenced in a study of siplizumab effects on memory and regulatory T cells. Libraries were prepared by immunoSEQ multiplex PCR; TCRdb keeps only in-frame clonotypes and omits some of them. The data show about 110,000 clones, about 91% seen once. The sequenced sample was Tregs sorted from blood. The receptors derive from a human donor in good health.

The chain carries TRBV5-8 and TRBJ2-4, with TRBD2 as a possible D gene (7 bases). The length of the CDR3 is 13 residues. CDR1 is SGHTS and CDR2 is YDEGEE in the germline V gene. Trimming cost V 6 bases and J 4 bases, with 11 bases left between them. In DNA form, the CDR3 reads TGTGCCAGCAACGGGGGGCCAAAAAACATTCAGTACTTC. It yields the protein CASNGGPKNIQYF. Based on the CDR3 plus reference TRBV5-8 and TRBJ2-4, the full variable domain is EAGVTQSPTHLIKTRGQQATLRCSPISGHTSVYWYQQALGLGLQFLLWYDEGEERNRGNFPPRFSGRQFPNYSSELNVNALELEDSALYLCASNGGPKNIQYFGAGTRLSVL.

The genes are TRBV14 and TRBJ1-1; possible D gene TRBD1, 6 bases. V was trimmed by 4 bases and J by 4 bases, leaving 10 bases between them. Looked up from germline, CDR1 is SGHDN and CDR2 is FVKESK. The CDR3 is 13 amino acids. The CDR3 is CASSRTGITEAFF. The CDR3 DNA follows: TGTGCCAGCAGCCGAACAGGGATCACTGAAGCTTTCTTT.

This chain uses TRBV6-6 with TRBJ1-1; 8 bases fit TRBD1. V was clipped by 5 bases and J by 4 bases; unmatched bases: 9. CDR1 MNHNY and CDR2 SVGAGI come from the germline V gene (reference sequence). The CDR3 is 15 amino acids. This chain's CDR3 is CASSDRGGGSTEAFF. Here the CDR3 DNA reads TGTGCCAGCAGTGACAGGGGTGGGGGGTCCACTGAAGCTTTCTTT.

This chain connects TRBV15 to TRBJ2-7; either TRBD1 or TRBD2 may supply D (5 bases each). Germline assignment: CDR1 LNHNV and CDR2 YYDKDF (reference sequence). The CDR3 spans 14 residues. V lost 1 base and J lost 6, with 13 bases in between. CDR3 coding DNA: TGTGCCACCAGCAGAGGGGCAGGGAGCGGCGAGCAGTACTTC. This gives the protein CATSRGAGSGEQYF.

The J gene is TRBJ2-7, the V gene TRBV7-9, with 7 bases identical to TRBD1. With 0 bases clipped from V and 7 bases from J, the junction kept 3 bases outside the gene matches. The CDR3 length is 13 residues. Germline CDR1 SEHNR, CDR2 FQNEAQ (reference sequence). CDR3 protein: CASSLAGGSEQYF. CDR3 in DNA: TGTGCCAGCAGCTTAGCAGGGGGCAGTGAGCAGTACTTC.

This rearrangement joins TRBV6-5 to TRBJ1-3, with D perhaps TRBD1 (5 bases). Germline V lookup: CDR1 MNHEY, CDR2 SVGAGI. There are 14 residues in the CDR3. Deletions cut 10 bases from V and 0 bases from J, with 13 bases between. CDR3 coding DNA: TGTGCCACCTGGGACCTGAGCTCTGGAAACACCATATATTTT. Encoded protein: CATWDLSSGNTIYF.

The rearrangement links TRBV21-1 to TRBJ2-7; the table's D call, TRBD1, was not checked against the DNA. TRBV21-1 corresponds to a pseudogene. The CDR3 is 15 residues long. The CDR3 region is CASSKARQGMGEQYF. DNA of the CDR3: TGTGCCAGCAGCAAAGCGCGTCAGGGAATGGGCGAGCAGTACTTC.

The chain couples TRBV7-2 to TRBJ2-1, with 7 positions matching TRBD2. The CDR3 is 15 residues long. J was trimmed by 4 bases and V by 5 bases; bases with no gene match: 8. Germline-derived CDR1 and CDR2 are SGHTA and FQGNSA. The CDR3 DNA follows: TGTGCCAGCAGCCTCGCCGGGACTAATTACAATGAGCAGTTCTTC. Protein product: CASSLAGTNYNEQFF. Variable domain in full (rest from reference TRBV7-2 and TRBJ2-1): GAGVSQSPSNKVTEKGKDVELRCDPISGHTALYWYRQSLGQGLEFLIYFQGNSAPDKSGLPSDRFSAERTGGSVSTLTIQRTQQEDSAVYLCASSLAGTNYNEQFFGPGTRLTVL.

The genes are TRBV19 and TRBJ2-5; 10 bases map to TRBD2. Germline CDR1 LNHDA, CDR2 SQIVND (reference sequence). This CDR3 is 15 amino acids long. Trimming at V came to 3 bases and at J to 5 bases, leaving 6 bases not matched to a gene. The CDR3 loop reads CASSIGGTSAETQYF. CDR3 nucleotides: TGTGCCAGTAGTATTGGTGGGACTAGCGCCGAGACCCAGTACTTC.

This clone occurred a few times. The V and J genes are TRBV10-2 and TRBJ1-2, with TRBD1 matching over 7 bases. Germline assignment: CDR1 WSHSY and CDR2 SAAADI. The CDR3 contains 13 residues. V shed 4 bases, J shed 8 bases, and the junction held 7 bases outside the gene matches. Here the CDR3 reads CASSVDREAGYTF. The CDR3 region has the DNA TGCGCCAGCAGTGTAGACAGGGAGGCCGGCTACACCTTC.